This entry lists 17 T cell receptor beta chains sequenced from one sample in a study of identifying expanded T cells in peripheral blood. Generated by immunoSEQ multiplex PCR, the TCRdb table keeps only in-frame clones and is missing some. The sample lists some 120,000 clones, 75% to 90% occurring once. Sequencing was done on a sample of blood. The receptors come from a person between 18 and 75 years old in good health.

The V gene is TRBV6-1, the J gene TRBJ1-2, with 7 nucleotides matching TRBD1. The germline CDR1 and CDR2 sequences are MNHNS and SASEGT. Losses at the gene ends were 8 bases for V and 3 bases for J; bases not matched to a gene: 6. The CDR3 has 13 residues. The CDR3 coding sequence is TGTGCCAGCCGACCCGGGACAGACTATGGCTACACCTTC. It translates to CASRPGTDYGYTF.

V usage is TRBV6-1 and J usage is TRBJ2-3; D remains unclear. The V end was cut by 8 bases, the J end by 4 bases, with 10 bases between. The CDR3 covers 12 residues. Germline V gives CDR1 MNHNS, CDR2 SASEGT. CDR3 sequence reads: CASFETPDTQYF. CDR3 nucleotide sequence: TGTGCCAGCTTCGAGACCCCAGATACGCAGTATTTT.

V gene TRBV11-3 combines with J gene TRBJ2-2, with TRBD1 identical over 9 bases. CDR1 SGHNT and CDR2 YENEEA come from the germline V gene. With V trimmed by 5 bases and J by 4 bases, 5 bases remained unmatched. The CDR3 is 15 amino acids. The CDR3 protein is CASSPDRGFTGELFF. The CDR3 DNA is TGTGCCAGCAGCCCGGACAGGGGTTTCACCGGGGAGCTGTTTTTT.

J is TRBJ1-1 and V is TRBV13; 7 bases match TRBD1. Germline values: CDR1 PRHDT, CDR2 FYEKMQ (reference sequence). Trimming removed 1 base from V and 1 base from J; junction bases left unmatched: 9. The CDR3 is made up of 17 amino acids. The CDR3 loop is CASSLEALGGENTEAFF. As DNA, the CDR3 is TGTGCCAGCAGCTTAGAGGCCTTAGGGGGCGAGAACACTGAAGCTTTCTTT. Filled out from reference TRBV13 and TRBJ1-1, the complete variable domain reads AAGVIQSPRHLIKEKRETATLKCYPIPRHDTVYWYQQGPGQDPQFLISFYEKMQSDKGSIPDRFSAQQFSDYHSELNMSSLELGDSALYFCASSLEALGGENTEAFFGQGTRLTVV.

This clone was seen just once. The V call is TRBV11-2, the J call TRBJ1-2; tentative D call: TRBD1 (6 bases). The germline V gene encodes CDR1 SGHAT and CDR2 FQNNGV. This CDR3 spans 13 amino acids. V was cut by 5 bases and J by 4 bases, with 11 bases left in between. The CDR3 DNA reads TGTGCCAGCAGCCCCGGACAGATCTATGGCTACACCTTC. Amino acids: CASSPGQIYGYTF.

V and J are TRBV30 and TRBJ1-6, with 9 bases lining up with TRBD1. Trimming cost V 1 base and J 9 bases; bases outside gene matches: 4. Germline CDR1 GTSNPN, CDR2 SVGIG (reference sequence). This CDR3 comprises 14 residues. CDR3 amino acids: CAWSEGQGRSPLHF. CDR3 coding DNA: TGTGCCTGGAGTGAGGGACAGGGCCGTTCACCCCTCCACTTT.

The rearrangement joins TRBV18 to TRBJ2-5; D is perhaps TRBD1 (6 bases). Germline lookup yields CDR1 KGHSH and CDR2 LQKENI. The CDR3 extends over 18 amino acids. Trimming pared 1 base from V and 3 bases from J, leaving 21 bases between. The CDR3 DNA reads as TGTGCCAGCTCACCACTGCTCGGGACAACTGCGCGAAAAGAGACCCAGTACTTC. Translating it yields CASSPLLGTTARKETQYF. Looking up the rest from reference TRBV18 and TRBJ2-5 gives the full variable domain: NAGVMQNPRHLVRRRGQEARLRCSPMKGHSHVYWYRQLPEEGLKFMVYLQKENIIDESGMPKERFSAEFPKEGPSILRIQQVVRGDSAAYFCASSPLLGTTARKETQYFGPGTRLLVL.

This chain joins TRBV25-1 and TRBJ2-1, with a possible D match to TRBD1 (6 bases). Germline CDR1 and CDR2: MGHDK and SYGVNS. The CDR3 has 16 residues. V lost 1 base and J 5 bases, leaving 15 bases between the germline ends. The CDR3 coding sequence is TGTGCCAGCAGTGAATGGGGGCAGGGGCCCAACAATGAGCAGTTCTTC. Its translation is CASSEWGQGPNNEQFF.

This rearrangement joins TRBV5-1 to TRBJ1-5; D is possibly TRBD1 (5 bases). Germline CDR1 reads SGHRS; CDR2 reads YFSETQ. This CDR3 contains 19 residues. Trimming took off 0 bases at V and 12 bases at J, with 31 bases between the two ends. The CDR3 DNA follows: TGCGCCAGCAGCTTGGCTGTAGCATCCGGCCACCTTGGATCTAGGGGCCAGCATTTT. Its translation: CASSLAVASGHLGSRGQHF.

For the CDR3, the DNA is TGTGCCAGCGCCCGGGAAAGCGGAAGGTACGAGCAGTACTTC. This sequence encodes CASARESGRYEQYF. The chain couples TRBV19 to TRBJ2-7; tentative D call: TRBD2 (5 bases). With 9 bases removed from V and 4 bases from J, the gap between germline ends came to 19 bases. CDR3 length equals 14 residues. The germline CDR1 and CDR2 sequences are LNHDA and SQIVND (reference sequence).

This chain connects TRBV18 to TRBJ1-3; D not resolved. Germline CDR1 is KGHSH and CDR2 is LQKENI. The CDR3 runs 17 residues. Trimming shortened V by 2 bases and J by 1 base, and 15 bases separated the two germline ends. The CDR3 nucleotides read TGTGCCAGCTCACCAATGTTGGTACCAACATCTGGAAACACCATATATTTT. Protein: CASSPMLVPTSGNTIYF.

The chain is built from TRBV6-1 and TRBJ2-1; 11 positions match TRBD1. Germline CDR1 reads MNHNS; CDR2 reads SASEGT. This CDR3 is built from 16 residues. The ends lost 2 bases at V and 5 bases at J; junction bases unmatched: 5. DNA for the CDR3: TGTGCCAGCAGTGAATGGGGGGGACAGGGGGACAATGAGCAGTTCTTC. It specifies CASSEWGGQGDNEQFF.

The rearrangement joins TRBV5-1 to TRBJ1-2, with 10 bases matching TRBD1. V lost 4 bases to trimming and J lost 1 base; unmatched junction nucleotides: 31. Germline CDR1 reads SGHRS; CDR2 reads YFSETQ. This CDR3 is built from 24 residues. The CDR3 is CASSTTGTGDYPVVAWGNNYGYTF. The CDR3 bases are TGCGCCAGCAGCACGACCGGGACAGGGGATTACCCGGTCGTAGCGTGGGGAAATAACTATGGCTACACCTTC.

The rearrangement joins TRBV4-1 to TRBJ1-3; possible D gene TRBD1, 5 bases. The CDR3 runs to 16 residues. Germline V gives CDR1 MGHRA, CDR2 YSYEKL. V lost 2 bases, J lost 2 bases, and 13 bases lay in between. The CDR3 DNA reads TGCGCCAGCAGCCAATTCTCACAGGCTCCTGGAAACACCATATATTTT. Amino acid sequence: CASSQFSQAPGNTIYF.

The rearrangement joins TRBV6-1 to TRBJ2-1; 9 bases align to TRBD1. This CDR3 is built from 15 residues. Trimming took 5 bases from V and 6 from J; bases not matched to a gene: 8. Germline values: CDR1 MNHNS, CDR2 SASEGT. In DNA form, the CDR3 reads TGTGCCAGCAGTATAGACAGGGGGTCTTCCAATGAGCAGTTCTTC. This codes for CASSIDRGSSNEQFF.

This sequence joins TRBV30 and TRBJ1-2; TRBD1 aligns across 8 bases. V shed 2 bases and J 6 bases; nucleotides not matched to a gene: 2. The CDR3 extends over 12 amino acids. Germline lookup yields CDR1 GTSNPN and CDR2 SVGIG (reference sequence). The DNA for the CDR3 is TGTGCCTGGAGTACGACAGGGGATGGCTACACCTTC. This gives the protein CAWSTTGDGYTF.

The chain combines TRBV5-1 with TRBJ2-1; tentatively, D is TRBD2 (6 bases). The CDR3 is made up of 16 amino acids. CDR1 is SGHRS, CDR2 YFSETQ, per germline. V lost 1 base, J lost 2 bases, and 13 bases lay in between. The CDR3 sequence: CASSLTPPGAYNEQFF. The CDR3, as DNA: TGCGCCAGCAGCTTGACCCCTCCGGGGGCCTACAATGAGCAGTTCTTC.